The clone carrying this TCR beta chain was seen a handful of times. Its antigen is as yet unknown. Time point here: pre-sensitization, week 0. Noted treatment: therapeutic diphenylcyclopropenone sensitization with weekly scalp DPC. TCRdb processed the RACE reads anew with MiXCR; each CDR3 protein has one entry. The repertoire includes 350,000 to 450,000 distinct CDR3 sequences, roughly 5% of them detected once, and 2.5% to 3% sits in the top ten. The source of the sample is a study of human T cells and chemical hapten exposure. About the study: Per-sample TCR yields varied mainly from small pooled library volume differences. General observations from the study: Compared to controls, expanded TCRs made significantly more large clusters of similar CDR3s.

CDR1 MNHNY and CDR2 SVGAGI come from the germline V gene (reference sequence). Trimming removed 1 base from V and 7 bases from J, with 17 bases in between. CDR3 length equals 16 residues. The material was whole blood, obtained in connection with sensitization to the hapten diphenylcyclopropenone (DPC). The sequence was collected from a woman aged 45-65 years with alopecia areata. Some clones in this sample may be carry-over from other donors' samples. V is TRBV6-6 and J is TRBJ2-1; weak D call: TRBD1 (6 bases). In DNA, the CDR3 is TGTGCCAGCAGTTACTATCCGCGACAGGCGGAAAATGAGCAGTTCTTC. Protein product: CASSYYPRQAENEQFF.